Listed here are 8 T cell receptor beta chains from one sample, sequenced in a study of early T cells in non-severe SARS-CoV-2 infection. In TCRdb, the 5' RACE reads were re-called with MiXCR into one record per CDR3 protein. The data hold over 50,000 distinct CDR3 sequences, with just under 15% observed a single time. Here the sequenced sample was whole blood, taken at baseline. All receptors come from an adult who was a healthcare worker with PCR-confirmed SARS-CoV-2 infection or an uninfected control (not recorded which).

This clonotype was picked up a small number of times. This sequence joins TRBV24-1 and TRBJ2-1; D ambiguous. Trimming left V 3 bases short and J 5 bases short, with 4 bases between. This CDR3 comprises 12 residues. Germline assignment: CDR1 KGHDR and CDR2 SFDVKD. The CDR3 is CATSDPNNEQFF. CDR3 DNA sequence: TGTGCCACCAGTGATCCCAACAATGAGCAGTTCTTC.

The rearrangement uses TRBV29-1 and TRBJ2-1, with TRBD1 as a possible D gene (5 bases). V was pared by 5 bases and J by 0 bases, with 11 bases between. The CDR3 spans 14 residues. CDR1 is SQVTM and CDR2 is ANQGSEA in the germline V gene. CDR3: CSVYRSRSYNEQFF. The CDR3 coding sequence is TGCAGCGTTTACAGGTCCCGCTCCTACAATGAGCAGTTCTTC.

This clonotype was observed a few times. The chain combines TRBV12-5 with TRBJ2-7; the match to TRBD1 covers 7 bases. Germline CDR1 is LGHNT and CDR2 is FRNRAP. V lost 7 bases and J lost 4; bases outside the gene matches: 10. The CDR3 is made up of 14 amino acids. CDR3 sequence reads: CASAPRTGVYEQYF. Written as DNA, the CDR3 is TGTGCTAGTGCCCCACGGACAGGCGTTTACGAGCAGTACTTC.

Regarding this clonotype: The junction departs from germline at one end; a sequencing error may be responsible. J is TRBJ1-6 and V is TRBV28, with TRBD1 as a possible D gene (5 bases). The V gene's germline CDR1 is MDHEN and CDR2 SYDVKM. CDR3 length equals 14 residues. The CDR3 region is CASSPQGYNSPLRF. For the CDR3, the DNA is TGTGCCAGCAGCCCCCAGGGTTATAATTCACCCCTCCGCTTT.

This clonotype was seen only a few times. The chain couples TRBV28 to TRBJ1-2; a weak D match, TRBD1 (5 bases). The CDR3 is 14 residues long. CDR1 and CDR2 (germline): MDHEN, SYDVKM. Deletions cut 5 bases from V and 6 bases from J, with 16 bases between. For the CDR3, the DNA is TGTGCCAGCAGTGTACGGGTTCAGGGTGATGGCTACACCTTC. Encoded protein: CASSVRVQGDGYTF.

This clonotype was seen ten or more times. The gene calls are TRBV28 and TRBJ2-1, with D perhaps matching TRBD1 (5 bases). Trimming cost V 5 bases and J 3 bases, with 11 bases left between them. CDR3 length: 14 residues. The V gene's germline CDR1 is MDHEN and CDR2 SYDVKM. The CDR3 reads CASSLGVFYNEQFF. DNA of the CDR3: TGTGCCAGCAGTCTAGGGGTTTTCTACAATGAGCAGTTCTTC.

This clonotype appeared many times. The DNA of the CDR3 is TGTGCCAGTACTACTGGGCAAGGGAATATGGGCTACACCTTC. It codes for CASTTGQGNMGYTF. The J gene is TRBJ1-2, the V gene TRBV19; no firm D call. CDR3 length: 14 residues. Germline loops: CDR1 LNHDA, CDR2 SQIVND (reference sequence). With 7 bases removed from V and 8 bases from J, the gap between germline ends came to 20 bases.

V usage is TRBV20-1 and J usage is TRBJ1-6, with D possibly matching TRBD1 (6 bases). V was shortened by 4 bases and J by 14 bases, with 21 bases between the two germline ends. CDR3 length equals 14 residues. Germline V lookup: CDR1 DFQATT, CDR2 SNEGSKA (reference sequence). CDR3 sequence: CSATPPTGLGALHF. The DNA for the CDR3 is TGCAGTGCTACCCCGCCGACAGGCCTCGGGGCCCTCCACTTT.